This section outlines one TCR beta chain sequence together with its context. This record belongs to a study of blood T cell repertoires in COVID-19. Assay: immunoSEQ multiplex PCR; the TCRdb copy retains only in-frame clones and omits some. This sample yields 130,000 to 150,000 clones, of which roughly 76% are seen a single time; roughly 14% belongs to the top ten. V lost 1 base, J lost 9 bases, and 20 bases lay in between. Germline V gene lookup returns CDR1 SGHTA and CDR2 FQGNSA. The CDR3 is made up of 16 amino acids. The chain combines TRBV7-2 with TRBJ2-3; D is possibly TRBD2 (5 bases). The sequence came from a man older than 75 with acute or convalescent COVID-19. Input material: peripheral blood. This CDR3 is CASSLVTGVTLGTQYF. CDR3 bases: TGTGCCAGCAGCTTAGTCACCGGGGTTACATTGGGGACGCAGTATTTT. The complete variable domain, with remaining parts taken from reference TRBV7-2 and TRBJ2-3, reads GAGVSQSPSNKVTEKGKDVELRCDPISGHTALYWYRQSLGQGLEFLIYFQGNSAPDKSGLPSDRFSAERTGGSVSTLTIQRTQQEDSAVYLCASSLVTGVTLGTQYFGPGTRLTVL.